These 6 T cell receptor beta chains were sequenced from one sample in a study of blood T cell repertoires in COVID-19. Profiling relied on immunoSEQ multiplex PCR, and the TCRdb table lists in-frame clones only, not all of them. The sample lists roughly 170,000 clones; over 60% were seen once. Sample: peripheral blood. The receptor set was obtained from a woman aged 70-85 years with acute or convalescent COVID-19.

The chain links TRBV2 to TRBJ1-1; 9 bases map to TRBD1. CDR1 is SNHLY, CDR2 FYNNEI, per germline. This CDR3 spans 14 amino acids. The V and J ends lost 4 bases and 4 bases, in that order; junction bases with no gene match: 4. CDR3 coding DNA: TGTGCCAGCAGTGGACGACAGGGGGGCACTGAAGCTTTCTTT. Its translation is CASSGRQGGTEAFF.

The V and J genes are TRBV6-1 and TRBJ2-5; 7 nucleotides match TRBD2. There are 15 residues in the CDR3. CDR1 is MNHNS, CDR2 SASEGT, per germline. J gave up 2 bases and V 2 bases, and 5 bases lay outside the gene matches. CDR3 protein: CASSEMGGGQETQYF. The CDR3 DNA follows: TGTGCCAGCAGTGAAATGGGCGGGGGACAAGAGACCCAGTACTTC.

In this sample, this clone turned up a few times. V and J are TRBV3-1 (or the pseudogene TRBV3-2) and TRBJ1-1; 7 nucleotides align to TRBD1. Germline CDR1 reads LGHDT; CDR2 reads YNNKEL (reference sequence). The length of the CDR3 is 12 residues. J gave up 5 bases and V 8 bases, and 5 bases lay outside the gene matches. CDR3 loop: CASRQGTTEAFF. The DNA of the CDR3 is TGTGCCAGCCGACAGGGAACTACTGAAGCTTTCTTT.

This clone was seen once. The chain carries TRBV6-5 and TRBJ2-7; 12 bases are shared with TRBD2. The V and J ends lost 6 bases and 4 bases, in that order; junction bases with no gene match: 1. The CDR3 sequence is 13 residues long. CDR1 and CDR2 from the germline V gene are MNHEY and SVGAGI. CDR3 sequence: CASRTSGRYEQYF. The CDR3 DNA reads TGTGCCAGCAGGACTAGCGGGAGATACGAGCAGTACTTC.

This clone has just one count. The chain uses TRBV6-2 or TRBV6-3 and TRBJ1-5; D might be TRBD1 (6 bases). Trimming left V 5 bases short and J 1 base short, with 12 bases between. CDR3 length equals 15 residues. The germline gives CDR1 MNHEY, CDR2 SVGEGT. CDR3 bases: TGTGCCAGCAGTCTACAGGGAGGGAGCAATCAGCCCCAGCATTTT. Encoded protein: CASSLQGGSNQPQHF.

This chain uses TRBV6-1 with TRBJ2-7; D unresolved. Germline V gene lookup returns CDR1 MNHNS and CDR2 SASEGT. V was pared by 2 bases and J by 4 bases, with 9 bases between. CDR3 length equals 13 residues. The CDR3 DNA is TGTGCCAGCAGTGAAACGGGTGTTTACGAGCAGTACTTC. Amino acid sequence: CASSETGVYEQYF.